This note documents a single T cell receptor (beta chain) sequence. The antigen is not known. Relative to the germline gene, one junction end is altered; a read error may explain this. The entry originates in a study of T-cell reconstitution after alpha-beta-depleted transplantation in children. Preparation of the TCRbeta library involved a method that used unique molecular identifiers. TCRdb redid the calling of the PCR reads with MiXCR, one entry per CDR3 protein. Here the sample spans about 440,000 distinct CDR3 sequences, approximately 41% being singletons. Findings and caveats of the study: Surviving recipient cells, namely T cells and thymic progenitors, were the source of high day-60 TCRbeta diversity in some patients.

The CDR3 has 13 amino acids. Germline loops: CDR1 LGHDT, CDR2 YNNKEL (reference sequence). The clonotype was recovered from a girl under 10 years old with aplastic anemia, due to receive a stem cell transplant. The sequencing here drew on PBMCs, taken before TCRalphabeta/CD19-depleted stem cell transplant. J is TRBJ2-1 and V is TRBV3-1, with unresolved D. This chain's CDR3 is CACSHLRSHEQFF. The CDR3, as DNA: TGTGCCTGCAGCCATCTAAGAAGTCATGAGCAGTTCTTC.